The 9 T cell receptor beta chains listed next were all sequenced from one sample in a study of beta chain features in type 1 diabetes. These receptors have no known antigen. Study results and limitations: Among patients with Type 1 diabetes, TCRB CDR3s were moderately but significantly shorter in every one of the four CD4+ subsets.

TCRB transcripts that were expressed got sequenced, as all of the isolated RNA had been reverse transcribed. Clones were read by immunoSEQ multiplex PCR, and TCRdb kept only the in-frame ones, dropping some. Among 310,000 or so clones listed, 15% were seen once. Sequencing used naive CD4+ T cells from blood. The receptors were gathered from a man between 18 and 29 years old with type 1 diabetes.

This clone turned up a few times. The CDR3 here is CASLRGFHEQYF. In DNA form, the CDR3 reads TGTGCCAGCTTGAGGGGGTTCCACGAGCAGTACTTC. The chain uses TRBV28 and TRBJ2-7; possibly TRBD1 for D (6 bases). Germline CDR1 is MDHEN and CDR2 is SYDVKM. Trimming stripped 8 bases from V and 5 bases from J, with 13 bases between. CDR3 length: 12 residues.

V gene TRBV2 combines with J gene TRBJ2-2, with 7 bases fitting TRBD1. V lost 6 bases, J lost 5 bases, and 3 bases stayed unmatched. The germline CDR1 and CDR2 sequences are SNHLY and FYNNEI. CDR3 length equals 13 residues. This CDR3 is CASRSQGTGELFF. DNA of the CDR3: TGTGCCAGCAGATCACAGGGGACCGGGGAGCTGTTTTTT.

Here the CDR3 DNA reads TGTGCCAGCAGTATACGGCTAGCGGGAGAGACCCAGTACTTC. Amino acids: CASSIRLAGETQYF. J is TRBJ2-5 and V is TRBV13, with 8 bases aligning to TRBD2. The CDR3 has 14 amino acids. The germline V gene encodes CDR1 PRHDT and CDR2 FYEKMQ (reference sequence). V trimming: 6 bases; J trimming: 4 bases; junction bases outside the gene matches: 7.

In its sample, this clone was seen a few times. The chain carries TRBV28 and TRBJ1-2, with D possibly TRBD1 on 6 matching bases. V gave up 6 bases and J gave up 5 bases, with 28 bases separating them. The CDR3 is 18 amino acids. The germline gives CDR1 MDHEN, CDR2 SYDVKM. CDR3 sequence (DNA): TGTGCCAGCAGACCAACGTGGTCGGCAGGGAGCAGGGGTTATGGCTACACCTTC. This translates into CASRPTWSAGSRGYGYTF.

The genes are TRBV4-1 and TRBJ2-7; 7 bases are shared with TRBD1. The germline CDR1 and CDR2 sequences are MGHRA and YSYEKL. V was clipped by 4 bases and J by 3 bases; unmatched bases: 12. The CDR3 runs to 16 residues. The CDR3 sequence: CASSPLRQGRSYEQYF. CDR3 sequence (DNA): TGCGCCAGCAGCCCCTTACGACAGGGAAGAAGCTACGAGCAGTACTTC.

The rearrangement joins TRBV5-4 to TRBJ1-6, with 10 bases aligning to TRBD1. The V segment lost 3 bases and the J segment 8 bases; nucleotides outside the gene matches: 5. Germline CDR1 SGHNT, CDR2 YYREEE (reference sequence). The CDR3 totals 15 residues. CDR3 coding DNA: TGTGCCAGCAGCTGGACAGGGGGGGGGTATTCACCCCTCCACTTT. This gives the protein CASSWTGGGYSPLHF.

A few counts support this clone. The chain carries TRBV14 and TRBJ2-7; TRBD2 matches at 13 bases. Losses at the gene ends were 3 bases for V and 2 bases for J; bases not matched to a gene: 1. The CDR3 length is 15 residues. The V gene's germline CDR1 is SGHDN and CDR2 FVKESK. CDR3 sequence reads: CASSQGTSGTYEQYF. The CDR3 DNA reads as TGTGCCAGCAGCCAGGGGACTAGCGGGACCTACGAGCAGTACTTC.

V usage is TRBV19 and J usage is TRBJ2-4; 9 bases map to TRBD2. The ends lost 6 bases at V and 0 bases at J; junction bases unmatched: 9. The CDR3 sequence is 17 residues long. The germline gives CDR1 LNHDA, CDR2 SQIVND (reference sequence). Here the CDR3 reads CASRMGGGALAKNIQYF. CDR3 in DNA: TGTGCCAGTAGGATGGGCGGGGGGGCCCTAGCCAAAAACATTCAGTACTTC. The full variable domain, in which reference TRBV19 and TRBJ2-4 provide the parts outside the CDR3, is DGGITQSPKYLFRKEGQNVTLSCEQNLNHDAMYWYRQDPGQGLRLIYYSQIVNDFQKGDIAEGYSVSREKKESFPLTVTSAQKNPTAFYLCASRMGGGALAKNIQYFGAGTRLSVL.

There are a few counts of this clone. V gene TRBV5-1 combines with J gene TRBJ2-7; TRBD1 matches at 7 bases. The CDR3 spans 15 residues. V shed 4 bases and J 0 bases; nucleotides not matched to a gene: 7. Per germline, CDR1 SGHRS and CDR2 YFSETQ. For the CDR3, the DNA is TGCGCCAGCAGCCCACTACAGGGGCCCTCCTACGAGCAGTACTTC. The encoded protein is CASSPLQGPSYEQYF.